This T cell receptor beta chain was recorded in a study of cytomegalovirus exposure and HLA in healthy donors. Regarding the study as a whole: In vitro confirmation showed a few CMV-associated chains to be CMV antigen specific.

Researchers ran the PCR with 60 Vbeta and 13 Jbeta primers. Profiled with immunoSEQ multiplex PCR; TCRdb holds only in-frame clones, not every one. Across around 100,000 clones, the top ten clones capture about 3% of the sample. Concerning this clone: Its antigen is as yet unknown.

The germline CDR1 and CDR2 sequences are MNHEY and SMNVEV (reference sequence). There are 16 residues in the CDR3. The V and J ends lost 2 bases and 2 bases respectively, with 16 bases between them. The sequence derives from a man aged 40-49 years in good health and CMV-seronegative. The gene calls are TRBV27 and TRBJ2-7; weak D call: TRBD1 (6 bases). Material: PBMCs. The CDR3 nucleotides read TGTGCCAGCAGTTTAGTATCAGGGGCACACACCTACGAGCAGTACTTC. It is translated as CASSLVSGAHTYEQYF.